This T cell receptor (beta chain) was found in a study of cytomegalovirus exposure and HLA in healthy donors. Vbeta (60) and Jbeta (13) primers were used in the PCR. Measured with immunoSEQ multiplex PCR; TCRdb has only the in-frame clones, and not every one. In the table there are more than 45,000 clones, around 74% of which are singletons. Of note for this clone: Antigen: not known.

Germline CDR1 is SQVTM and CDR2 is ANQGSEA. Unmatched junction bases numbered 9, after V lost 4 bases and J lost 4 bases. The CDR3 consists of 14 residues. Study-wide results and limits: Sequencing likely caused a cluster of highly shared sequence variants.

The TCR was taken from a man aged 25 to 40 in good health and CMV-seronegative. Input material: PBMCs. This chain uses TRBV29-1 with TRBJ1-1; TRBD1 aligns across 7 bases. CDR3 nucleotide sequence: TGCAGCGTTGGAACAGGGGACAGAGGCACTGAAGCTTTCTTT. This encodes CSVGTGDRGTEAFF.